This is a list of T cell receptor beta chains from one sample in a study of T cells in Graves' hyperthyroidism and ophthalmopathy. TCRdb reprocessed the multiplex PCR reads with MiXCR, giving one entry per CDR3 protein. The profile covers about 740,000 distinct CDR3 sequences, with 13% to 15% appearing a single time and around 9.6% taken by the ten largest. The sample consisted of blood. Receptor source: a woman under 30 with Graves' hyperthyroidism. The CDR3 runs from the conserved cysteine through the conserved F or W. D genes are given only for firm matches. Some rows have no size entry. The others give once, few or many, or a class for an expanded clone.

v_call	j_call	clone_size	d_call	cdr3_aa	cdr3_nt
TRBV9	TRBJ2-1	NA	NA	CASSVEVGNEQFF	TGTGCCAGCAGCGTAGAGGTAGGCAATGAGCAGTTCTTC
TRBV6-1	TRBJ1-2	NA	NA	CASSRGADGYTF	TGTGCCAGCAGTAGAGGGGCCGATGGCTACACCTTC
TRBV20-1	TRBJ2-7	NA	NA	CSAKTISYEQYF	TGCAGTGCCAAGACTATCTCCTACGAGCAGTACTTC
TRBV6-6	TRBJ1-1	many	NA	CASSYSPPGEGPTEAFF	TGTGCCAGCAGTTACTCGCCCCCCGGGGAGGGGCCCACTGAAGCTTTCTTT
TRBV2	TRBJ2-7	few	NA	CASSLQTRSYEQYF	TGTGCCAGCAGTCTACAGACAAGATCCTACGAGCAGTACTTC
TRBV7-9	TRBJ2-1	NA	NA	CASSSLKTKLKGGGNNEQFF	TGTGCCAGCAGCTCTCTTAAAACCAAACTGAAGGGGGGAGGAAACAATGAGCAGTTCTTC
TRBV11-2	TRBJ1-6	NA	TRBD1	CASSSLDRIGSPLHF	TGTGCCAGCAGCTCCTTGGACAGGATAGGTTCACCCCTCCACTTT
TRBV4-1	TRBJ1-1	many	TRBD1	CASSRSDRGGNTEAFF	TGCGCCAGCAGCCGGTCGGACAGGGGGGGAAACACTGAAGCTTTCTTT
TRBV7-2	TRBJ2-4	NA	NA	CASSPRQRALGDIQYF	TGTGCCAGCAGCCCCCGCCAGCGGGCGCTGGGGGACATTCAGTACTTC
TRBV18	TRBJ2-7	many	NA	CASSPHTDLNEQYF	TGTGCCAGCTCACCACACACAGACCTGAACGAGCAGTACTTC
TRBV6-1	TRBJ2-3	NA	TRBD2	CASSPSTSGRAGTQYF	TGTGCCAGCAGCCCATCGACTAGCGGGAGGGCCGGTACGCAGTATTTT
TRBV24-1	TRBJ2-3	NA	NA	CATSESWTPPDTQYF	TGTGCCACCAGTGAGAGCTGGACCCCCCCAGATACGCAGTATTTT
TRBV12-3/TRBV12-4	TRBJ2-4	many	TRBD1	CASSPTPTGVKGKNIQYF	TGTGCCAGCAGTCCCACCCCGACAGGGGTGAAGGGCAAAAACATTCAGTACTTC
TRBV27	TRBJ1-1	NA	NA	CASKLVSGTEAFF	TGTGCCAGCAAACTTGTGTCCGGCACTGAAGCTTTCTTT
TRBV7-3	TRBJ2-2	NA	NA	CASGNGGELFF	TGTGCCAGCGGGAATGGCGGGGAGCTGTTTTTT
TRBV12-3/TRBV12-4	TRBJ1-1	many	NA	CASSLTWGGNTEAFF	TGTGCCAGCAGCCTCACCTGGGGCGGGAACACTGAAGCTTTCTTT
TRBV6-2/TRBV6-3	TRBJ1-1	many	NA	CASSYVGGMDTEAFF	TGTGCCAGCAGTTACGTCGGGGGGATGGACACTGAAGCTTTCTTT
TRBV18	TRBJ2-5	many	NA	CASSPMADQETQYF	TGTGCCAGCTCACCAATGGCAGATCAAGAGACCCAGTACTTC
TRBV7-9	TRBJ2-7	NA	NA	CASSSTLLSSYEQYF	TGTGCCAGCAGCTCAACTCTCTTGAGCTCCTACGAGCAGTACTTC
TRBV20-1	TRBJ2-1	many	TRBD2	CSARGTSGSSNEQFF	TGCAGTGCTAGAGGGACTAGCGGGAGTAGTAATGAGCAGTTCTTC
TRBV30	TRBJ2-7	many	NA	CACDKPYEQYF	TGTGCCTGCGACAAACCCTACGAGCAGTACTTC
TRBV5-1	TRBJ1-1	many	NA	CASSSSGTQNTEAFF	TGCGCCAGCAGCTCCTCGGGGACGCAGAACACTGAAGCTTTCTTT
TRBV6-2/TRBV6-3	TRBJ2-1	NA	NA	CASSYSTGSARPGAREQFF	TGTGCCAGCAGTTACTCGACCGGGTCTGCTCGGCCTGGAGCTAGGGAGCAGTTCTTC
TRBV20-1	TRBJ1-1	many	NA	CSASGVLNTEAFF	TGCAGTGCTAGCGGAGTACTGAACACTGAAGCTTTCTTT
TRBV7-9	TRBJ2-7	few	TRBD2	CASGLGLADSNEQYF	TGTGCCAGCGGCTTAGGCCTAGCGGACTCTAACGAGCAGTACTTC
TRBV6-1	TRBJ2-3	few	TRBD2	CASSPWTSGRATVADTQYF	TGTGCCAGCAGCCCGTGGACTAGCGGGAGGGCAACGGTCGCAGATACGCAGTATTTT
TRBV7-3	TRBJ1-1	few	NA	CASSSTDYTEAFF	TGTGCCAGCAGCTCGACAGATTACACTGAAGCTTTCTTT
TRBV4-3	TRBJ1-1	many	TRBD1	CASSRTGRAEAFF	TGCGCCAGCAGCCGGACAGGGAGAGCTGAAGCTTTCTTT
TRBV6-1	TRBJ1-1	NA	NA	CASSSPVITEAFF	TGTGCCAGCAGTTCTCCGGTTATCACTGAAGCTTTCTTT
TRBV28	TRBJ2-7	many	NA	CASSLLPSSADEQYF	TGTGCCAGCAGTTTACTCCCATCGTCGGCCGACGAGCAGTACTTC
TRBV30	TRBJ1-5	many	NA	CAWSEQGNQPQHF	TGTGCCTGGAGTGAACAGGGCAATCAGCCCCAGCATTTT
TRBV19	TRBJ1-6	NA	TRBD1	CASSRQGASDSPLHF	TGTGCCAGTAGTCGACAGGGGGCGTCGGATTCACCCCTCCACTTT
TRBV12-3/TRBV12-4	TRBJ1-3	few	NA	CASSDRRNTIYF	TGTGCCAGCAGCGACCGGCGAAACACCATATATTTT
TRBV11-2	TRBJ2-1	many	NA	CASSSPKGKTHSYNEQFF	TGTGCCAGCAGCTCACCGAAGGGCAAGACACACTCCTACAATGAGCAGTTCTTC
TRBV6-1	TRBJ1-2	many	NA	CASSRTQGDYGYTF	TGTGCCAGCAGCAGGACCCAAGGCGACTATGGCTACACCTTC
TRBV20-1	TRBJ2-7	many	TRBD2	CSALPGTSGTEQYF	TGCAGTGCCCTGCCGGGGACTAGCGGGACCGAGCAGTACTTC
TRBV19	TRBJ1-1	few	NA	CATLSGNTEAFF	TGTGCCACCCTCAGCGGGAACACTGAAGCTTTCTTT
TRBV7-9	TRBJ2-5	many	TRBD1	CASSSRTGLETQYF	TGTGCCAGCAGCTCTAGGACAGGTTTGGAGACCCAGTACTTC
TRBV11-2	TRBJ2-3	NA	NA	CASSLVGPGTDTQYF	TGTGCCAGCAGCTTAGTGGGACCGGGCACAGATACGCAGTATTTT
TRBV7-9	TRBJ2-1	few	NA	CASTAAVTYNEQFF	TGTGCCAGCACCGCGGCAGTGACCTACAATGAGCAGTTCTTC
TRBV5-1	TRBJ1-5	few	NA	CASSFDRGAAGKPQHF	TGCGCCAGCAGCTTCGATAGGGGGGCGGCAGGAAAGCCCCAGCATTTT
TRBV12-3/TRBV12-4	TRBJ2-2	NA	TRBD2	CASSFASGRAGNTGELFF	TGTGCCAGCAGTTTTGCTAGCGGGAGGGCCGGGAACACCGGGGAGCTGTTTTTT